The entry below describes one T cell receptor beta chain. The CDR3 spans 14 residues. Germline trimming cut 4 bases from V and 1 base from J; bases unmatched to any gene: 2. Germline V gene lookup returns CDR1 LNHDA and CDR2 SQIVND (reference sequence). Researchers took RNA transcripts and amplified the TCR beta CDR3 regions from them. HTBI primers were the set used in a first-round RT-PCR of the TCR CDR3. TCRdb called the multiplex PCR reads again in MiXCR, with one record for every CDR3 protein. The top ten clones hold 25% to 35% of a sample with roughly 550,000 distinct CDR3 sequences, roughly a sixth of them seen once. The sample is drawn from a study of T cells in Graves' hyperthyroidism and ophthalmopathy.

The TCR comes from a woman aged 30 to 39 with Graves' ophthalmopathy. The sample comprised blood. This sequence joins TRBV19 and TRBJ1-1; 8 bases are shared with TRBD1. CDR3 nucleotide sequence: TGTGCCAGTAGTACGGGACAGGAGAACACTGAAGCTTTCTTT. Its translation is CASSTGQENTEAFF.